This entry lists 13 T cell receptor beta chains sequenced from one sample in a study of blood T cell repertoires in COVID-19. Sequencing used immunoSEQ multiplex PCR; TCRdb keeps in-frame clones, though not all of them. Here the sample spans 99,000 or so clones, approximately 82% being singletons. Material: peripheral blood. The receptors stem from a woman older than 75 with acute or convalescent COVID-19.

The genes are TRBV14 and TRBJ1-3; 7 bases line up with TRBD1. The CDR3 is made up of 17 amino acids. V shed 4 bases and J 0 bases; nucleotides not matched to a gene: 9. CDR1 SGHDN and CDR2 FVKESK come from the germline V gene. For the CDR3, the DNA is TGTGCCAGCAGCCGTACAGGGGCCGCCAGCTCTGGAAACACCATATATTTT. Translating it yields CASSRTGAASSGNTIYF.

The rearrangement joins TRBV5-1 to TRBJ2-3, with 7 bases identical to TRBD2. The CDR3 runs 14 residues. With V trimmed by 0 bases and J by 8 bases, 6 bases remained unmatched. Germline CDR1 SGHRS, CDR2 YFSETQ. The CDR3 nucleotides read TGCGCCAGCAGCTTGGACGTCGGCGGGGGTACGCAGTATTTT. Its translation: CASSLDVGGGTQYF.

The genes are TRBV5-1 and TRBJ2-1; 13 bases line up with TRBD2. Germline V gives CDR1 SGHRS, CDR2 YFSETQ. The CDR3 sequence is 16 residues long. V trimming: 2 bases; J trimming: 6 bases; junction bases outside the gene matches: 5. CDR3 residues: CASSFLGLAGTNEQFF. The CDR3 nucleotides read TGCGCCAGCAGCTTCCTGGGACTAGCGGGGACCAATGAGCAGTTCTTC.

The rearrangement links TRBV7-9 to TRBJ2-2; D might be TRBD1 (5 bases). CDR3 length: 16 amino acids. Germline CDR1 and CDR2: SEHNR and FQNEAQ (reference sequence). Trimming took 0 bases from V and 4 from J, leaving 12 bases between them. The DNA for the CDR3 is TGTGCCAGCAGCTTAGCCCTCACAGGCTCCACCGGGGAGCTGTTTTTT. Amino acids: CASSLALTGSTGELFF.

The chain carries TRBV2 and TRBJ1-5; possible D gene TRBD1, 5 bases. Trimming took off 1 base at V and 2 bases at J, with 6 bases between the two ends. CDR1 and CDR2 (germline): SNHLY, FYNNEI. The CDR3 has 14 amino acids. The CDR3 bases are TGTGCCAGCAGTGAAGGCAGGGGCAATCAGCCCCAGCATTTT. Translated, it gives CASSEGRGNQPQHF.

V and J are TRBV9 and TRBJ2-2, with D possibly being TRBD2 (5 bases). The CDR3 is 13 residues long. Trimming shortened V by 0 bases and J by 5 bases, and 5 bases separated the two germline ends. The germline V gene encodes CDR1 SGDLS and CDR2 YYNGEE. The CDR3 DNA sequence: TGTGCCAGCAGCGTAGGGAGGACCGGGGAGCTGTTTTTT. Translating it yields CASSVGRTGELFF.

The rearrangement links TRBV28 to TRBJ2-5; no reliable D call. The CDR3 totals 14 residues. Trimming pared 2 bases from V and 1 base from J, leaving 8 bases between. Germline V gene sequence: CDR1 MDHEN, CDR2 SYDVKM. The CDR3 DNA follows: TGTGCCAGCAGTTTAGGCGGAAGCCAAGAGACCCAGTACTTC. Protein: CASSLGGSQETQYF.

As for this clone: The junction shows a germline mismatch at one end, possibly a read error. As DNA, the CDR3 is TGTGCCAGCAGTTACTCAGGGGCCGGTGTATTGCTCTTC. Its translation is CASSYSGAGVLLF. The V gene is TRBV6-5, the J gene TRBJ2-1; TRBD1 is a possible D gene (5 bases). The CDR3 has 13 residues. The V gene's germline CDR1 is MNHEY and CDR2 SVGAGI.

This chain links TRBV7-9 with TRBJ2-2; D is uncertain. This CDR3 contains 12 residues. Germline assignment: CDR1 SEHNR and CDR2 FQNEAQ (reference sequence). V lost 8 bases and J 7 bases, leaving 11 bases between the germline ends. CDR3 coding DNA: TGTGCCAGCGCCATAGAGAGCGGGGAGCTGTTTTTT. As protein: CASAIESGELFF.

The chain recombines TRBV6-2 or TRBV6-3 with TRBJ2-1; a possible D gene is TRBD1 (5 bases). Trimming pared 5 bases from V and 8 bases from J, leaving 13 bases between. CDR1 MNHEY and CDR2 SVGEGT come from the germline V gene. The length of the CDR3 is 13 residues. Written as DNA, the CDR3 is TGTGCCAGCAGTGACCCACCCAGGGATGAGCAGTTCTTC. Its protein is CASSDPPRDEQFF.

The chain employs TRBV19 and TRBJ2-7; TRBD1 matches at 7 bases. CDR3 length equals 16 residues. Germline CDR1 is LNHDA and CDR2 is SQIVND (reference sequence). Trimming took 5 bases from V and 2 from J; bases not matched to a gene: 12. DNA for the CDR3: TGTGCCAGTAGTCCCAAAAACAGGGGCGCAGCCTACGAGCAGTACTTC. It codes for CASSPKNRGAAYEQYF. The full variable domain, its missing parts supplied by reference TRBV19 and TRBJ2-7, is DGGITQSPKYLFRKEGQNVTLSCEQNLNHDAMYWYRQDPGQGLRLIYYSQIVNDFQKGDIAEGYSVSREKKESFPLTVTSAQKNPTAFYLCASSPKNRGAAYEQYFGPGTRLTVT.

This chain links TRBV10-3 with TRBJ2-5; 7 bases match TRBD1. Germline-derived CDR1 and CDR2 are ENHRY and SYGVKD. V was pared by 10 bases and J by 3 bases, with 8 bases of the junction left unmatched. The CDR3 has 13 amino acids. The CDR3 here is CATSEGTEETQYF. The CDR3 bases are TGTGCCACCTCAGAGGGGACAGAAGAGACCCAGTACTTC.

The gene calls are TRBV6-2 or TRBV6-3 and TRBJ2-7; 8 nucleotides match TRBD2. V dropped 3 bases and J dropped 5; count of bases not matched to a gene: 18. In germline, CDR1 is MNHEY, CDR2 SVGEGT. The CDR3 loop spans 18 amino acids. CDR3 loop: CASSYSAFRQRERHEQYV. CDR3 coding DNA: TGTGCCAGCAGTTATTCAGCATTCCGACAGCGGGAGCGCCACGAGCAGTACGTC.